This TCR beta chain was obtained from a study of shared clonotypes between healthy human individuals. The study's findings and limits: Clonotype sharing among donors, it was expected, would be affected by sequencing depth. Clonotypes which were not shared had lower generation probabilities than clonotypes that all four donors shared.

This CDR3 comprises 15 residues. Germline CDR1 is SGHAT and CDR2 is FQDESV (reference sequence). Note on this clone: Its antigen is not known.

Produced via immunoSEQ multiplex PCR; TCRdb's table is partial and in-frame only. Among about 1.1 million clones listed, about 84% were seen once. The clonotype was recovered from a man aged 18 to 29 in good health. Some clones in this sample may be carry-over from other donors' samples. The J gene is TRBJ2-5, the V gene TRBV11-1; D is perhaps TRBD2 (5 bases). The J call may be incorrect, as the DNA end agrees better with TRBJ2-7. Sample: memory CD4+ T cells from PBMCs. Subset: CD45RA-negative fraction. The CDR3 loop reads CASSLSEGRFSEQYF. The CDR3 DNA sequence: TGTGCCAGCAGCTTAAGTGAGGGCCGGTTCTCCGAGCAGTACTTC.